The text below deals with one T cell receptor delta chain. TCRdb re-analyzed the RT-PCR reads via CATT. In the table there are under 550 delta-chain clones, over 30% of which are singletons. V trimming: 5 bases; J trimming: 0 bases; junction bases outside the gene matches: 24. CDR1 TVYSNPD and CDR2 GDNSRS come from the germline V gene (reference sequence). The CDR3 is 19 amino acids. The data derive from a study of gamma-delta T cells after stem cell transplantation. The sequence was collected from a human donor. It is not recorded whose cells these are; they may come from a transplant donor. Source material: gamma-delta T cells. The V call is TRDV3, the J call TRDJ1; 7 nucleotides align to TRDD3. The CDR3 here is CAESSPTGDHLFYTDKLIF. CDR3 nucleotides: TGTGCCGAAAGTTCCCCCACTGGGGACCACCTCTTTTACACCGATAAACTCATCTTT.